This entry is about one T cell receptor beta chain. One end of the junction is discordant with germline, which a read error may explain. CDR3 length equals 15 residues. CDR1 is MNHEY, CDR2 SVGAGI, per germline. MiXCR was run by TCRdb on the multiplex PCR reads, yielding one entry per CDR3 protein. The table includes some 200,000 distinct CDR3 sequences, approximately 33% detected once. This sample was taken from a study of breast tumors, draining lymph nodes, adjacent tissues. Breast cancer patients provided tissue from their axillary draining lymph nodes. Source material: axillary lymph node tissue. V and J are TRBV6-5 and TRBJ1-5, with a tentative D call TRBD1 (6 bases). The sequence was collected from a female donor with breast cancer. Some clones in this sample may be carry-over from other donors' samples. The CDR3 sequence is CASSHSRGSNQPQHF. The CDR3, as DNA: TGTGCCAGCAGTCACTCGAGGGGGAGCAATCAGCCCCAGCATTTT.